The TCR beta chain described here comes from a study of T cells in Graves' hyperthyroidism and ophthalmopathy. Germline CDR1 DFQATT, CDR2 SNEGSKA (reference sequence). V lost 3 bases and J 1 base, leaving 15 bases between the germline ends. CDR3 length equals 15 residues. Ophthalmopathy in the patients scored at least 3 on Clinical Activity Score and at least 4 on NOSPECS grade, lasting under 3 months. Amplification yielded TCR beta CDR3 regions, with RNA transcripts as the source. A set of HTBI primers served as the primers for a first-round RT-PCR of the TCR CDR3. Each CDR3 protein is one row after TCRdb ran MiXCR on the multiplex PCR reads. The data contain more than 55,000 distinct CDR3 sequences, roughly 50% of them singletons.

The TCR was taken from a woman aged 55-75 years with Graves' ophthalmopathy. The chain carries TRBV20-1 and TRBJ1-1; D unresolved. The sample taken for sequencing was blood. CDR3 DNA sequence: TGCAGTGCTAGTAGCGGTTATAGCGGGAACACTGAAGCTTTCTTT. This sequence encodes CSASSGYSGNTEAFF.